This TCR beta chain stems from a study of CD8 T cell repertoires and HIV-1 epitope variants. Turning to the study itself: Twenty-five autologous and known Gag and Nef epitope variant peptides each stimulated T cells separately. Controls included no peptide, Ebola AY9 epitope, and a CMV, EBV, flu pool.

V dropped 6 bases and J dropped 1 base, with 12 bases sitting between them. The length of the CDR3 is 14 residues. The V gene's germline CDR1 is SGHTA and CDR2 FQGNSA. The assay was immunoSEQ multiplex PCR, and TCRdb's table has in-frame clones only and misses some. The sample lists tens of thousands of clones, roughly 81% seen once, with 20% to 30% in the top ten. The study, taken as a whole, reports: Of roughly nine antigen-specific beta clonotypes, 6 or 7 appeared to cross-react with escape variants. Only beta chains were identified, marking proliferation to antigen, not function.

Comments on this clone: Its cognate antigen is unknown.

Sequenced material: uncultured baseline CD8+ T cells from peripheral blood mononuclear cells (PBMCs). The chain is built from TRBV7-2 and TRBJ2-5; D gene unclear. This receptor was obtained from a male donor with HIV. In DNA, the CDR3 is TGTGCCAGCAGTTTAAACAGCTTCCAAGAGACCCAGTACTTC. Amino acid sequence: CASSLNSFQETQYF.